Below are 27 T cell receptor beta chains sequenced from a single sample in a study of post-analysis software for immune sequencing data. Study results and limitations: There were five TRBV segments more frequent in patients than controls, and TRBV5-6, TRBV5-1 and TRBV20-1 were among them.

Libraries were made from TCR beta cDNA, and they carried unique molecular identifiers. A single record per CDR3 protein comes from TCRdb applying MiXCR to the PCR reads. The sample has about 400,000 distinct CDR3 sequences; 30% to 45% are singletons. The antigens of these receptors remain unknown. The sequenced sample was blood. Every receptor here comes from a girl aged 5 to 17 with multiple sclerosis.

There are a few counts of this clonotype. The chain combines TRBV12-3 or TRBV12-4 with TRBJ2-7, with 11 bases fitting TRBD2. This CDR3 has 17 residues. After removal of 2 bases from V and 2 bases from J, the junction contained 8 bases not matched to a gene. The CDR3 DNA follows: TGTGCCAGCAGTTTACTGAGACTAGCGGGGTTCACCTACGAGCAGTACTTC. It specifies CASSLLRLAGFTYEQYF.

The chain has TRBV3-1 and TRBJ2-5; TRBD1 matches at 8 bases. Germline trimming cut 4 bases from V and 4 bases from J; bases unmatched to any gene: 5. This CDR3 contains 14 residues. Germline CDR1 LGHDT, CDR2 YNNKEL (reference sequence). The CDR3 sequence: CASSPRQGTETQYF. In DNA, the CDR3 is TGTGCCAGCAGCCCAAGACAGGGGACAGAGACCCAGTACTTC.

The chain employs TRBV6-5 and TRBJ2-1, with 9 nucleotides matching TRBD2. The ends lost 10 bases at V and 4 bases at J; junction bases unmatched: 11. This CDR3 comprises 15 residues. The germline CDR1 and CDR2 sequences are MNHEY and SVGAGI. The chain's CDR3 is CATKGGGGAYNEQFF. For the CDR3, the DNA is TGTGCCACTAAAGGGGGCGGGGGGGCATACAATGAGCAGTTCTTC.

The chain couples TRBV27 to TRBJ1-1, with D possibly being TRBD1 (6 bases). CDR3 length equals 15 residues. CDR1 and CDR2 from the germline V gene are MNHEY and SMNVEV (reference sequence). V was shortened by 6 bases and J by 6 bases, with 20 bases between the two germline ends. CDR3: CASRTEQGGAAEAFF. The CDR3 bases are TGTGCCAGCAGGACCGAACAGGGTGGGGCGGCTGAAGCTTTCTTT.

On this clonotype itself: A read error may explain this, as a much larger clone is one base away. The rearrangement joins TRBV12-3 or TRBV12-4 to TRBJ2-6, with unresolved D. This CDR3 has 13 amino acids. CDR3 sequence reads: CAGSLAGANVLTF. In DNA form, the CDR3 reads TGTGCCGGCAGTTTAGCTGGGGCCAACGTCCTGACTTTC.

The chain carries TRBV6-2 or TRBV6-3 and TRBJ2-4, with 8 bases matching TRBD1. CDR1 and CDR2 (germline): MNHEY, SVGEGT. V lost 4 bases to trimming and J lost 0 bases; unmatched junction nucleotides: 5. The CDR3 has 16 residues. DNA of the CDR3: TGTGCCAGCAGTTGGGGACAGGTGCTAGCCAAAAACATTCAGTACTTC. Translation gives CASSWGQVLAKNIQYF.

Here the CDR3 reads CASRTRDYNGGEQFF. The CDR3, as DNA: TGTGCCAGCAGAACCCGGGATTATAACGGGGGTGAGCAGTTCTTC. V and J are TRBV6-2 or TRBV6-3 and TRBJ2-1; perhaps TRBD2 as D (6 bases). Germline loops: CDR1 MNHEY, CDR2 SVGEGT. Trimming cost V 6 bases and J 9 bases, with 21 bases left between them. This CDR3 contains 15 residues.

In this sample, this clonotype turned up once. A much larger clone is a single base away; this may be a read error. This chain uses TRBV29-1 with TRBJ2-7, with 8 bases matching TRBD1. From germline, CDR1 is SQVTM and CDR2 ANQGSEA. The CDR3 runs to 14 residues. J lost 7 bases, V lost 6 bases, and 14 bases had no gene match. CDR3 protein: CSVSTGDGYNEQYF. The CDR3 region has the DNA TGCAGCGTGTCGACAGGGGATGGATACAATGAGCAGTACTTC.

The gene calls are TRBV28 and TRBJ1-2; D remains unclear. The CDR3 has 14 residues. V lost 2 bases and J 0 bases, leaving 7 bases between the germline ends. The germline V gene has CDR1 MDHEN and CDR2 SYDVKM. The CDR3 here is CASSLDGANYGYTF. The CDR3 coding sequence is TGTGCCAGCAGTTTAGACGGAGCTAACTATGGCTACACCTTC.

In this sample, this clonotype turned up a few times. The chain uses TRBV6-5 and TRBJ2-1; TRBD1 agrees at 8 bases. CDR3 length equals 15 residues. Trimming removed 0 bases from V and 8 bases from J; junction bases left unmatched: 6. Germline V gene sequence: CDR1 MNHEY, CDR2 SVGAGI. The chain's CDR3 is CASSYSRDRKDEQFF. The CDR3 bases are TGTGCCAGCAGTTACTCAAGGGACAGGAAAGATGAGCAGTTCTTC.

In DNA form, the CDR3 reads TGTGCCAGCAGCTTAGTAACGGGGAGAAGCTCCTACGAGCAGTACTTC. Encoded protein: CASSLVTGRSSYEQYF. The chain couples TRBV11-2 to TRBJ2-7; possibly TRBD2 for D (5 bases). With 1 base removed from V and 0 bases from J, the gap between germline ends came to 13 bases. The CDR3 has 16 amino acids. CDR1 and CDR2 from the germline V gene are SGHAT and FQNNGV.

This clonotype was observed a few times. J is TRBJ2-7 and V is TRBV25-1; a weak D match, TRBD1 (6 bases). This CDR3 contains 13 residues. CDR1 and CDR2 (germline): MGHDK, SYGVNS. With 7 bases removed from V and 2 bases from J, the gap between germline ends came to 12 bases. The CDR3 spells CASTPQGTYEQYF. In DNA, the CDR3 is TGTGCCAGCACCCCCCAGGGGACCTACGAGCAGTACTTC.

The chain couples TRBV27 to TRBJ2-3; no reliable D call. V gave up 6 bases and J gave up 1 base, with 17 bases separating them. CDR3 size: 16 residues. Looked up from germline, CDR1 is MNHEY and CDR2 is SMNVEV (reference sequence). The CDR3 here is CASSAPHYSGTDTQYF. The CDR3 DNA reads TGTGCCAGCAGCGCCCCGCACTACTCTGGCACAGATACGCAGTATTTT.

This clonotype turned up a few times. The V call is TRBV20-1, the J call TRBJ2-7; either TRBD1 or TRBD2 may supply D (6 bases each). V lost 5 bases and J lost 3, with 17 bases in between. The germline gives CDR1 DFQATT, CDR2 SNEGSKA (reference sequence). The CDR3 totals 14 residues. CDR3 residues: CSAGGPGRRYEQYF. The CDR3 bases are TGCAGTGCTGGGGGGCCGGGACGGCGCTACGAGCAGTACTTC.

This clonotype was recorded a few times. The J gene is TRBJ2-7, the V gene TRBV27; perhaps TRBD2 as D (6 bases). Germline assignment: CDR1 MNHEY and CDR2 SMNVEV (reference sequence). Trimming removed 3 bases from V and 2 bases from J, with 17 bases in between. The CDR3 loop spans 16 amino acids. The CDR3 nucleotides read TGTGCCAGCAGTTTGGCGAGGGCGGGGCTAGCCTACGAGCAGTACTTC. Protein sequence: CASSLARAGLAYEQYF.

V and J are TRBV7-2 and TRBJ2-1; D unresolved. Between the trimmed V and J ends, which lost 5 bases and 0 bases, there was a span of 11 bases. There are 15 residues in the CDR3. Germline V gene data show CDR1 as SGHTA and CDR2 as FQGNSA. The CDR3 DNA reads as TGTGCCAGCAGCCCTCCAGGTATCTCCTACAATGAGCAGTTCTTC. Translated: CASSPPGISYNEQFF.

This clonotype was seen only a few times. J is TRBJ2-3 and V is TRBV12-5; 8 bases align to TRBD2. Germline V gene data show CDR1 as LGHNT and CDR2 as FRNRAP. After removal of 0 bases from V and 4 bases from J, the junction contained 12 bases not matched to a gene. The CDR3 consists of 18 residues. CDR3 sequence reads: CASGLVLWTSSLPDTQYF. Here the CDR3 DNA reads TGTGCTAGTGGTTTGGTACTGTGGACTAGCAGTCTCCCAGATACGCAGTATTTT.

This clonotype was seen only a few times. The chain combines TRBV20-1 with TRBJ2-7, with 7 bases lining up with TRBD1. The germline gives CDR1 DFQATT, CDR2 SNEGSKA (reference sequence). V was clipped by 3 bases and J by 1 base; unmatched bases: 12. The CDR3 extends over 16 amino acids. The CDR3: CSARGTNRGSSYEQYF. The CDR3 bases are TGCAGTGCTAGGGGAACTAACAGGGGATCTTCCTACGAGCAGTACTTC.

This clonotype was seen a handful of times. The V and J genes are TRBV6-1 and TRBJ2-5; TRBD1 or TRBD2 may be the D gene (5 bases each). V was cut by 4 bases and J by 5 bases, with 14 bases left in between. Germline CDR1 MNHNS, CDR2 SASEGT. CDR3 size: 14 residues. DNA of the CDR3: TGTGCCAGCAGTGGTCACGAGGGGCGCGAGACCCAGTACTTC. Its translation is CASSGHEGRETQYF.

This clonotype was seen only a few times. The chain's CDR3 is CASSFPSSTDTQYF. The CDR3 nucleotides read TGTGCCAGCAGTTTCCCCTCTAGCACAGATACGCAGTATTTT. The V gene is TRBV12-3 or TRBV12-4, the J gene TRBJ2-3; D ambiguous. The CDR3 consists of 14 residues. V was trimmed by 3 bases and J by 0 bases, leaving 7 bases between them.

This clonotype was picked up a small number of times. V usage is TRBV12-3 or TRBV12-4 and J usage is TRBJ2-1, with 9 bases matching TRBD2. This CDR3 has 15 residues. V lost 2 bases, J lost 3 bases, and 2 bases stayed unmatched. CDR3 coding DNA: TGTGCCAGCAGTTTAATAGCGGGGGTCTACAATGAGCAGTTCTTC. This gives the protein CASSLIAGVYNEQFF.

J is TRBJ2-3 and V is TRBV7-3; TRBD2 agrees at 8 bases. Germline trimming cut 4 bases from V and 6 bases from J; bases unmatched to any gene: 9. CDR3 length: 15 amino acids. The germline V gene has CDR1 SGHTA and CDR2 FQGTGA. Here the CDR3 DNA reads TGTGCCAGCAGCTCATCGGGACTAGTTAGGGATACGCAGTATTTT. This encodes CASSSSGLVRDTQYF.

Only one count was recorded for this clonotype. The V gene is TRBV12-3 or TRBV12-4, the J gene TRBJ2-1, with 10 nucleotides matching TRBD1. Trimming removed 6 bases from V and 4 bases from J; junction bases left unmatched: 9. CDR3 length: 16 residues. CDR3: CASRMPGTGAYNEQFF. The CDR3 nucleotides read TGTGCCAGCAGAATGCCCGGGACAGGGGCGTACAATGAGCAGTTCTTC.

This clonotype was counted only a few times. Here the CDR3 reads CASSRLDGGANVLTF. In DNA form, the CDR3 reads TGCGCCAGCAGCCGCCTAGATGGCGGGGCCAACGTCCTGACTTTC. The genes are TRBV4-3 and TRBJ2-6; D gene uncertain. The CDR3 has 15 amino acids. Germline V gene data show CDR1 as LGHNA and CDR2 as YSLEER. Trimming pared 4 bases from V and 4 bases from J, leaving 11 bases between.

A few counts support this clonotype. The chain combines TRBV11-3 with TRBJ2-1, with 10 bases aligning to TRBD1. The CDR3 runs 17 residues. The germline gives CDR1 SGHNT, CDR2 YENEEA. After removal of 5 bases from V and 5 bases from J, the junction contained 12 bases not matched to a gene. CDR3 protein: CASSPSTGGVIDNEQFF. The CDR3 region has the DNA TGTGCCAGCAGCCCTTCGACAGGGGGCGTCATCGACAATGAGCAGTTCTTC.

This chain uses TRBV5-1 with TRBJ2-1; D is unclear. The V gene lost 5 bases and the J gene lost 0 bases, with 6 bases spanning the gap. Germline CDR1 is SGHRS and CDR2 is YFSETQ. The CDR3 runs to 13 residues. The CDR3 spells CASSRDSYNEQFF. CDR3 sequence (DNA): TGCGCCAGCAGTAGGGACTCCTACAATGAGCAGTTCTTC.

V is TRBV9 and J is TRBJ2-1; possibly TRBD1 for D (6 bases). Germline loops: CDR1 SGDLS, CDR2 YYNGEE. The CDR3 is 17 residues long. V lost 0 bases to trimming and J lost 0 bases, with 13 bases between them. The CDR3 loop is CASSVARDTRSYNEQFF. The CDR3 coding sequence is TGTGCCAGCAGCGTAGCTCGGGACACCCGCTCCTACAATGAGCAGTTCTTC.